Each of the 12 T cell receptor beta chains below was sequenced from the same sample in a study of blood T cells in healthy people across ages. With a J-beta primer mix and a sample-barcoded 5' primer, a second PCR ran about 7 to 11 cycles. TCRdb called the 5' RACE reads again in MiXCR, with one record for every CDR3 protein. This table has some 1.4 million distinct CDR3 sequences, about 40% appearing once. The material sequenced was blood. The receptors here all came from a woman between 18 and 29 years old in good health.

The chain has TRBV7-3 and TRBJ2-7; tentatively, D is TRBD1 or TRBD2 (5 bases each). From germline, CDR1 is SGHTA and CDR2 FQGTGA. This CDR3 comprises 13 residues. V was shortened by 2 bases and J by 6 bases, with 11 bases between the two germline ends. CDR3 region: CASSLDGGSEQYF. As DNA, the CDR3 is TGTGCCAGCAGCTTAGATGGGGGTAGCGAGCAGTACTTC.

CDR3 sequence reads: CAGTGGSYSPLHF. CDR3 DNA sequence: TGTGCCGGCACAGGGGGCAGTTATTCACCCCTCCACTTT. The gene calls are TRBV30 and TRBJ1-6; 9 bases map to TRBD1. Germline CDR1 is GTSNPN and CDR2 is SVGIG (reference sequence). The CDR3 is 13 residues long. V lost 8 bases to trimming and J lost 8 bases; unmatched junction nucleotides: 7.

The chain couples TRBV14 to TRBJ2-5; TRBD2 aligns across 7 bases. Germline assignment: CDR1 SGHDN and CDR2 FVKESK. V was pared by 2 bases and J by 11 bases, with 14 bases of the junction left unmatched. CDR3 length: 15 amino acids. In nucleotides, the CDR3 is TGTGCCAGCAGCCAATCCTCGCCTGGAGCGGGGATGCAGTACTTC. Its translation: CASSQSSPGAGMQYF.

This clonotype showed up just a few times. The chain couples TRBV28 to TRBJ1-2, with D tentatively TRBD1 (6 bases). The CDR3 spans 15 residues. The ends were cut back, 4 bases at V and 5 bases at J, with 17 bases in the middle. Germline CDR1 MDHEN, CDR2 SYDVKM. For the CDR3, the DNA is TGTGCCAGCAGTTCTACAGGGTTCGGGGAGTATGGCTACACCTTC. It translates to CASSSTGFGEYGYTF.

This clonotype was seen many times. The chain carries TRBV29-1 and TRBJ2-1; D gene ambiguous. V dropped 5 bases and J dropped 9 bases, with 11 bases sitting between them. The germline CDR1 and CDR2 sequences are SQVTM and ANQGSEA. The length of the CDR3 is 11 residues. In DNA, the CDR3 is TGCAGCGTTAAGTCGGGCGGTGAGCAGTTCTTC. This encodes CSVKSGGEQFF.

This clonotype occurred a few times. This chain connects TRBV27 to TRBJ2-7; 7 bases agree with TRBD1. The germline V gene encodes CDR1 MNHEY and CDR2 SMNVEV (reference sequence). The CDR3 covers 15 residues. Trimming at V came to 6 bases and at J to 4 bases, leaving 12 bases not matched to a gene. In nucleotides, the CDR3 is TGTGCCAGCAGCTCCGAAACCGGGACAGCGTACGAGCAGTACTTC. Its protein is CASSSETGTAYEQYF.

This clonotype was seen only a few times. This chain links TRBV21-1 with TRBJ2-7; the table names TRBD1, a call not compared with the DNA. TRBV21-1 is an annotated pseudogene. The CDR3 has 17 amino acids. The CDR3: CASTVPLGTGLKGEQYF. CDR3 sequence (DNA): TGTGCCAGCACCGTACCGCTAGGGACAGGGTTAAAGGGGGAGCAGTACTTC.

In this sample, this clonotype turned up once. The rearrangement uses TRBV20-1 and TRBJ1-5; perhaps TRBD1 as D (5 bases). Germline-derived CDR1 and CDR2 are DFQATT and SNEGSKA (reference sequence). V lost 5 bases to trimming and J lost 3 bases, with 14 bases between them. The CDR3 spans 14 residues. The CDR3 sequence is CSAPNQGVNQPQHF. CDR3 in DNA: TGCAGTGCTCCCAACCAGGGCGTCAATCAGCCCCAGCATTTT.

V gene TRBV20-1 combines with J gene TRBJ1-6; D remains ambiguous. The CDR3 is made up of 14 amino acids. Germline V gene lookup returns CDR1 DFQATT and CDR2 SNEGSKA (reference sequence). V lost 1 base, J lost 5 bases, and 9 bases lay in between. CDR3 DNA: TGCAGTGCTAGAGGCGGGCAGAATAATTCACCCCTCCACTTT. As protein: CSARGGQNNSPLHF.

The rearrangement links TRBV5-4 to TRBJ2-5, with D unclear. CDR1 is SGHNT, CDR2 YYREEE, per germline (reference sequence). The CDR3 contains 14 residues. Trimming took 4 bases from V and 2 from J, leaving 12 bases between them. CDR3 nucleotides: TGTGCCAGCAGCCGAAACAACGGACAAGAGACCCAGTACTTC. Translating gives CASSRNNGQETQYF. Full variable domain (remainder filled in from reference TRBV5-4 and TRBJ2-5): ETGVTQSPTHLIKTRGQQVTLRCSSQSGHNTVSWYQQALGQGPQFIFQYYREEENGRGNFPPRFSGLQFPNYSSELNVNALELDDSALYLCASSRNNGQETQYFGPGTRLLVL.

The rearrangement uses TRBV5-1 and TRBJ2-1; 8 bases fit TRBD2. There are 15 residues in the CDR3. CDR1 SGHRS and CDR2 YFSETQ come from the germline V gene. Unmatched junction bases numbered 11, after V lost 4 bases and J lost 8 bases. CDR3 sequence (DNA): TGCGCCAGCAGCATAGCGGGGACCCCTACCGATGAGCAGTTCTTC. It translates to CASSIAGTPTDEQFF.

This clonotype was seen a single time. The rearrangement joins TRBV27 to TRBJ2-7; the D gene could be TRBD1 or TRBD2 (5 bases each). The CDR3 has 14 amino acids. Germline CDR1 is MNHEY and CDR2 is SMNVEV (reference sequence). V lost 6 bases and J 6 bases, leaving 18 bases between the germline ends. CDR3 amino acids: CASRFGARAGEQYF. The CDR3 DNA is TGTGCCAGCAGATTTGGGGCCAGGGCGGGCGAGCAGTACTTC.